The clone carrying this TCR beta chain was recorded a few times. The data derive from a study of blood T cell repertoires in COVID-19. Whole-study context: Two consecutive negative NP/OP PCR tests, clearance, or resolved symptoms defined Cohort 3 recovery.

Germline-derived CDR1 and CDR2 are MDHEN and SYDVKM. The CDR3 length is 14 residues. Trimming stripped 7 bases from V and 1 base from J, with 14 bases between. Original methodology: Reference gene primer amplification gave nucleated cell count estimates. This table comes from immunoSEQ multiplex PCR, and its TCRdb copy is limited to in-frame clones, with some not included. For V, J and clone size, that table is used; D and trimming come from the DNA. The data contain 250,000 to 300,000 clones, around 89% of them seen just once; the ten biggest clones take up 2% to 2.5%. All enrollees were roughly 18 to 100 years old and from approximately 24 US areas. Assignments of participants to cohorts depended upon their own reported clinical history.

This sequence joins TRBV28 and TRBJ2-7; D is perhaps TRBD1 (5 bases). The clonotype was recovered from a woman aged 55-75 years in a cohort exposed to, infected with or recovered from COVID-19 (not recorded which). What was sequenced was PBMCs or T cells enriched from blood (not recorded which). The CDR3 spells CASTGADTSYEQYF. CDR3 sequence (DNA): TGTGCCAGCACTGGGGCGGACACTTCCTACGAGCAGTACTTC.